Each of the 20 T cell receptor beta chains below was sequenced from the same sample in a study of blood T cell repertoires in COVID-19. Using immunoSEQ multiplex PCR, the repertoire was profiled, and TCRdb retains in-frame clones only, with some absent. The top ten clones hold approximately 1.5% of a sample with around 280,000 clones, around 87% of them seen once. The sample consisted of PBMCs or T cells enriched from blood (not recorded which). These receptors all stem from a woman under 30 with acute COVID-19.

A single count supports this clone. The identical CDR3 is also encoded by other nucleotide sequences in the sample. CDR3 DNA: TGCGCCAGCAGCTTGGTTTCGGGTTCCTACGAGCAGTACTTC. Its protein product is CASSLVSGSYEQYF. The chain uses TRBV5-1 and TRBJ2-7; D is unresolved. The CDR3 has 14 amino acids. CDR1 and CDR2 (germline): SGHRS, YFSETQ. Trimming took 0 bases from V and 1 from J, leaving 8 bases between them.

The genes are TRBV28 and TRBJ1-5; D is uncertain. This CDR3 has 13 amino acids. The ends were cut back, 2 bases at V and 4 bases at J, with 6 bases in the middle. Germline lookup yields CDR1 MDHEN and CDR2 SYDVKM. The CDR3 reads CASSLSGNQPQHF. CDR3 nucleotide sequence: TGTGCCAGCAGTTTAAGCGGGAATCAGCCCCAGCATTTT. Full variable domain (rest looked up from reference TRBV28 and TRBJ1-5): DVKVTQSSRYLVKRTGEKVFLECVQDMDHENMFWYRQDPGLGLRLIYFSYDVKMKEKGDIPEGYSVSREKKERFSLILESASTNQTSMYLCASSLSGNQPQHFGDGTRLSIL.

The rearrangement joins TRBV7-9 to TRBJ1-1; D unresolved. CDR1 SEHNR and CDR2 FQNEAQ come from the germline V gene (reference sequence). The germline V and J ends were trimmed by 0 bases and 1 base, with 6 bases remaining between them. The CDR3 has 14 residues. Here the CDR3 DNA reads TGTGCCAGCAGCTTAGCGCAGCGGAACACTGAAGCTTTCTTT. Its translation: CASSLAQRNTEAFF.

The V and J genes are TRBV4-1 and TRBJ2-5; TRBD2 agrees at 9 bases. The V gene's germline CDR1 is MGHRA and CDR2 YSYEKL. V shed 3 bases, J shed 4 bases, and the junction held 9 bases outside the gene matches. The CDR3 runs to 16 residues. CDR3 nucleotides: TGCGCCAGCAGCCACCTAGGACTAGCGATGGGAGAGACCCAGTACTTC. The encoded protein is CASSHLGLAMGETQYF.

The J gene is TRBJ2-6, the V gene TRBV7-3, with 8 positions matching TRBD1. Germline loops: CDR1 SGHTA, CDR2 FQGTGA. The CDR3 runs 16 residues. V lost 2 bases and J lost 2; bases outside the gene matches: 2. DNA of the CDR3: TGTGCCAGCAGCTTAGTACAGGGGGCTGGGGCCAACGTCCTGACTTTC. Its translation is CASSLVQGAGANVLTF.

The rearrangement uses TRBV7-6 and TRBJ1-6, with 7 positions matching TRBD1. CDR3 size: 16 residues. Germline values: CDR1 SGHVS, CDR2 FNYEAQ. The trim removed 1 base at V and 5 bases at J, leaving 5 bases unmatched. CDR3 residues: CASSLEGGVHNSPLHF. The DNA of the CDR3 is TGTGCCAGCAGCTTAGAAGGGGGCGTTCATAATTCACCCCTCCACTTT.

CDR3 amino acids: CASSFRGLTEAFF. CDR3 DNA sequence: TGTGCCAGCAGTTTTCGGGGACTCACTGAAGCTTTCTTT. The chain joins TRBV7-9 to TRBJ1-1; possible D gene TRBD1, 5 bases. Trimming shortened V by 6 bases and J by 4 bases, and 12 bases separated the two germline ends. Germline CDR1 reads SEHNR; CDR2 reads FQNEAQ (reference sequence). The CDR3 is 13 residues long.

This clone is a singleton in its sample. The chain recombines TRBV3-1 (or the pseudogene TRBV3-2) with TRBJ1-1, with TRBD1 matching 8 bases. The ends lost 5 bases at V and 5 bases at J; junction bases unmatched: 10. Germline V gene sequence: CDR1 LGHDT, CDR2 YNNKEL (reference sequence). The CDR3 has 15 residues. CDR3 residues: CASSSWTGRGTEAFF. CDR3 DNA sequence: TGTGCCAGCAGCTCGTGGACAGGGAGGGGGACTGAAGCTTTCTTT.

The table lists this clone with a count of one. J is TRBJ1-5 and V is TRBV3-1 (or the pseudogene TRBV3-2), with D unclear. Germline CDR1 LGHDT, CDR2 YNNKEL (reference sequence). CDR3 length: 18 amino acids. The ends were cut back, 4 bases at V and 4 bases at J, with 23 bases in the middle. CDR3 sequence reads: CASSPNSRAPGWNQPQHF. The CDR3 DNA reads TGTGCCAGCAGCCCCAACTCGAGGGCTCCGGGGTGGAATCAGCCCCAGCATTTT.

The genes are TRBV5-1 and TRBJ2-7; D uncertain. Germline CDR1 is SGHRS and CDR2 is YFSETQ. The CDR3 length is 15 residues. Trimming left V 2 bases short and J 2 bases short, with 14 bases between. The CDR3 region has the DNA TGCGCCAGCAGCTTCGGAGCCGGAGATACCTACGAGCAGTACTTC. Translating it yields CASSFGAGDTYEQYF.

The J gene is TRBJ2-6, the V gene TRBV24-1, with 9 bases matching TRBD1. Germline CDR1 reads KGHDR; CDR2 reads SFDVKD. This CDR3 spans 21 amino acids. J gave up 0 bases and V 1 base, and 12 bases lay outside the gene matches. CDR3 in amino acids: CATSDLLGRTGENSGANVLTF. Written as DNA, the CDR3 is TGTGCCACCAGTGATTTATTGGGCCGGACAGGGGAAAACTCTGGGGCCAACGTCCTGACTTTC.

The CDR3, as DNA: TGTGCCAGCAGCTGGTCTAGCGGGAGATATGGCAATGAGCAGTTCTTC. Amino acids: CASSWSSGRYGNEQFF. This chain joins TRBV11-2 and TRBJ2-1, with 10 positions matching TRBD2. V dropped 4 bases and J dropped 6; count of bases not matched to a gene: 9. CDR1 and CDR2 from the germline V gene are SGHAT and FQNNGV. The CDR3 totals 16 residues. Full variable domain (remainder filled in from reference TRBV11-2 and TRBJ2-1): EAGVAQSPRYKIIEKRQSVAFWCNPISGHATLYWYQQILGQGPKLLIQFQNNGVVDDSQLPKDRFSAERLKGVDSTLKIQPAKLEDSAVYLCASSWSSGRYGNEQFFGPGTRLTVL.

CDR3 loop: CSVGGGFPGPGEQFF. Written as DNA, the CDR3 is TGCAGCGTTGGTGGGGGCTTTCCAGGACCAGGTGAGCAGTTCTTC. The V and J genes are TRBV29-1 and TRBJ2-1, with D tentatively TRBD1 (6 bases). The CDR3 contains 15 residues. Germline V lookup: CDR1 SQVTM, CDR2 ANQGSEA. Trimming removed 4 bases from V and 9 bases from J, with 22 bases in between.

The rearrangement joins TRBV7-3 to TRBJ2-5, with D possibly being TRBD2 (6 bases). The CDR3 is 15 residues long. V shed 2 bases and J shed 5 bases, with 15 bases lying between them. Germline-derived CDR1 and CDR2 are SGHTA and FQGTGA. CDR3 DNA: TGTGCCAGCAGCTTAGGTAACCGTGGAGGGGAGACCCAGTACTTC. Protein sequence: CASSLGNRGGETQYF.

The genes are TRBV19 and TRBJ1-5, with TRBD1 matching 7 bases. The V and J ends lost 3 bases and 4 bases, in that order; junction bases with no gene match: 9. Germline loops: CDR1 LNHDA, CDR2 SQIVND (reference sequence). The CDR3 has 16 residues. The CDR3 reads CASSMERGRGNQPQHF. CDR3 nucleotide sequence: TGTGCCAGTAGTATGGAACGCGGCAGGGGGAATCAGCCCCAGCATTTT.

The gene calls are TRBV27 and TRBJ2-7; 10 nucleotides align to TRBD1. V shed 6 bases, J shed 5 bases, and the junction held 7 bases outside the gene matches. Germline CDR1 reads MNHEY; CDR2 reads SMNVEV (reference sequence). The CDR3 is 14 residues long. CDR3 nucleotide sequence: TGTGCCAGCAGCTCGGGACAGGGGTTCGACGAGCAGTACTTC. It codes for CASSSGQGFDEQYF.

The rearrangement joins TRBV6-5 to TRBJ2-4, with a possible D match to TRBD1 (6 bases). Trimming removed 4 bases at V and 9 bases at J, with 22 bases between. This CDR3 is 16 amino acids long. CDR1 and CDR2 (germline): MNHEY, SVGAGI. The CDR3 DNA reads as TGTGCCAGCAGTTCTCGGACAGTCAGACCCTTTGGCATTCAGTACTTC. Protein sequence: CASSSRTVRPFGIQYF.

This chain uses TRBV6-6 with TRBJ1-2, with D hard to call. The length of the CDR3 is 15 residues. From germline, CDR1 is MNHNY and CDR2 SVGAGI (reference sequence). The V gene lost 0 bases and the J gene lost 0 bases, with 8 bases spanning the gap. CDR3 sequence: CASSYSGEANYGYTF. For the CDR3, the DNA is TGTGCCAGCAGTTACTCGGGAGAAGCTAACTATGGCTACACCTTC.

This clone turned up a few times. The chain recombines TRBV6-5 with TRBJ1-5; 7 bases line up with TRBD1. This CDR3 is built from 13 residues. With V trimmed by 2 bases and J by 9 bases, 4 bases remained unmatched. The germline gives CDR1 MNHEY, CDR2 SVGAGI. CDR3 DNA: TGTGCCAGCAGTTACGAAGCAGGGGGGCCCCAGCATTTT. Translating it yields CASSYEAGGPQHF.

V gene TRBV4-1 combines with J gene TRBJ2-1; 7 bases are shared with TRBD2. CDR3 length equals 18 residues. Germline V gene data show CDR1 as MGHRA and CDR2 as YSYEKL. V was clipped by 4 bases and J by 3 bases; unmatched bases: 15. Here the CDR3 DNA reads TGCGCCAGCAGCCCGATGACCGGGACGGGGGGTGACTACAATGAGCAGTTCTTC. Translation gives CASSPMTGTGGDYNEQFF.